Listed below are T cell receptor beta chains from one sample, sequenced in a study of T cell responses to AZD1222 COVID-19 vaccine. Method: immunoSEQ multiplex PCR; TCRdb's copy keeps in-frame clones and lacks some. Of approximately 150,000 clones listed, just under 95% are singletons. The sequences come from peripheral blood, collected on day 0 of AZD1222 vaccination. Receptors were obtained from an adult in good health. The CDR3 runs from the conserved cysteine through the conserved F or W. Each record gives: D gene, V gene, J gene, clone size, CDR3 protein, CDR3 DNA. A D gene is named only where the DNA matches it firmly. The size entry is marked missing in some rows and otherwise reads once, few, many or a size class.

d_gene: .
v_gene: TRBV6-2/TRBV6-3
j_gene: TRBJ1-2
abundance: .
CDR3aa: CASSYLLGSGYGYTF
CDR3nt: TGTGCCAGCAGTTACCTACTGGGGTCGGGCTATGGCTACACCTTC

d_gene: .
v_gene: TRBV7-9
j_gene: TRBJ1-4
abundance: .
CDR3aa: CASSLGGVFLNEKLFF
CDR3nt: TGTGCCAGCAGCTTAGGAGGGGTTTTCCTTAATGAAAAACTGTTTTTT

d_gene: TRBD2
v_gene: TRBV7-2
j_gene: TRBJ2-3
abundance: .
CDR3aa: CASSLPGLAGMSADTQYF
CDR3nt: TGTGCCAGCAGCTTGCCGGGACTAGCGGGAATGAGTGCAGATACGCAGTATTTT

d_gene: .
v_gene: TRBV28
j_gene: TRBJ2-4
abundance: .
CDR3aa: CASSFGVSAKNIQYF
CDR3nt: TGTGCCAGCAGTTTCGGGGTATCAGCCAAAAACATTCAGTACTTC

d_gene: .
v_gene: TRBV5-1
j_gene: TRBJ1-2
abundance: .
CDR3aa: CASSLWTNYGYTF
CDR3nt: TGCGCCAGCAGCTTGTGGACTAACTATGGCTACACCTTC

d_gene: TRBD1
v_gene: TRBV25-1
j_gene: TRBJ1-6
abundance: .
CDR3aa: CASVQGAGSPLHF
CDR3nt: TGTGCCAGTGTTCAGGGGGCCGGTTCACCCCTCCACTTT

d_gene: TRBD2
v_gene: TRBV5-3
j_gene: TRBJ2-5
abundance: .
CDR3aa: CARSHGLAGVGAETQYF
CDR3nt: TGTGCCAGAAGCCATGGACTAGCGGGGGTGGGCGCAGAGACCCAGTACTTC

d_gene: TRBD1
v_gene: TRBV5-4
j_gene: TRBJ2-2
abundance: once
CDR3aa: CASSSGQGTGELFF
CDR3nt: TGTGCCAGCAGCTCGGGACAGGGCACCGGGGAGCTGTTTTTT

d_gene: .
v_gene: TRBV7-9
j_gene: TRBJ1-1
abundance: .
CDR3aa: CASSLTAAYTEAFF
CDR3nt: TGTGCCAGCAGCTTGACGGCGGCGTACACTGAAGCTTTCTTT

d_gene: .
v_gene: TRBV20-1
j_gene: TRBJ2-7
abundance: .
CDR3aa: CSAREVYEQYF
CDR3nt: TGCAGTGCTAGAGAGGTATACGAGCAGTACTTC

d_gene: .
v_gene: TRBV11-3
j_gene: TRBJ2-3
abundance: once
CDR3aa: CASSLGVSMESDTQYF
CDR3nt: TGTGCCAGCAGCTTAGGTGTCTCGATGGAATCAGATACGCAGTATTTT

d_gene: .
v_gene: TRBV19
j_gene: TRBJ2-2
abundance: .
CDR3aa: CASTEGGLGGELFF
CDR3nt: TGTGCCAGTACCGAGGGGGGGCTAGGCGGGGAGCTGTTTTTT

d_gene: .
v_gene: TRBV5-1
j_gene: TRBJ1-4
abundance: once
CDR3aa: CASSLGVSSNEKLFF
CDR3nt: TGCGCCAGCAGCTTGGGAGTCTCTTCTAATGAAAAACTGTTTTTT

d_gene: .
v_gene: TRBV7-9
j_gene: TRBJ2-1
abundance: .
CDR3aa: CASSLGTRNNEQFF
CDR3nt: TGTGCCAGCAGCTTAGGGACCAGGAACAATGAGCAGTTCTTC

d_gene: TRBD1
v_gene: TRBV2
j_gene: TRBJ1-1
abundance: .
CDR3aa: CASADRVGVNAEAFF
CDR3nt: TGTGCCAGCGCAGACAGGGTGGGAGTAAACGCTGAAGCTTTCTTT

d_gene: TRBD1
v_gene: TRBV27
j_gene: TRBJ1-3
abundance: .
CDR3aa: CASQGAGNTIYF
CDR3nt: TGTGCCAGCCAGGGGGCTGGAAACACCATATATTTT

d_gene: .
v_gene: TRBV4-1
j_gene: TRBJ2-5
abundance: .
CDR3aa: CASSHETNPRAETQYF
CDR3nt: TGCGCCAGCAGCCATGAGACCAACCCCCGGGCCGAGACCCAGTACTTC

d_gene: .
v_gene: TRBV2
j_gene: TRBJ1-5
abundance: .
CDR3aa: CASSTGTTQPQHF
CDR3nt: TGTGCCAGCAGTACAGGGACCACTCAGCCCCAGCATTTT

d_gene: .
v_gene: TRBV6-2/TRBV6-3
j_gene: TRBJ1-1
abundance: .
CDR3aa: CASSYDFWSMNTEAFF
CDR3nt: TGTGCCAGCAGTTATGACTTTTGGAGCATGAACACTGAAGCTTTCTTT

d_gene: TRBD2
v_gene: TRBV3-1/TRBV3-2
j_gene: TRBJ2-7
abundance: .
CDR3aa: CASSLLGASGYEQYF
CDR3nt: TGTGCCAGCAGCCTTTTGGGGGCTAGCGGGTACGAGCAGTACTTC

d_gene: TRBD1
v_gene: TRBV2
j_gene: TRBJ2-6
abundance: .
CDR3aa: CASSVSRTGASGANVLTF
CDR3nt: TGTGCCAGCAGTGTGAGTAGGACAGGGGCGTCTGGGGCCAACGTCCTGACTTTC

d_gene: TRBD2
v_gene: TRBV19
j_gene: TRBJ2-2
abundance: .
CDR3aa: CASMRRGGQNGELFF
CDR3nt: TGTGCCAGTATGCGGCGGGGGGGCCAAAACGGGGAGCTGTTTTTT

d_gene: TRBD2
v_gene: TRBV28
j_gene: TRBJ2-5
abundance: .
CDR3aa: CASGRGSGSPQETQYF
CDR3nt: TGTGCCAGCGGGCGGGGAAGCGGGAGTCCGCAAGAGACCCAGTACTTC

d_gene: .
v_gene: TRBV3-1/TRBV3-2
j_gene: TRBJ1-2
abundance: .
CDR3aa: CASSQDLRGPKLHGYTF
CDR3nt: TGTGCCAGCAGCCAAGACCTAAGGGGACCAAAACTGCATGGCTACACCTTC

d_gene: .
v_gene: TRBV7-9
j_gene: TRBJ1-2
abundance: .
CDR3aa: CASSPNRDRYGYTF
CDR3nt: TGTGCCAGCAGCCCTAACAGGGACCGGTATGGCTACACCTTC

d_gene: TRBD2
v_gene: TRBV2
j_gene: TRBJ2-7
abundance: .
CDR3aa: CASMGGGAYEQYF
CDR3nt: TGTGCCAGCATGGGCGGGGGGGCCTACGAGCAGTACTTC

d_gene: TRBD1
v_gene: TRBV6-2/TRBV6-3
j_gene: TRBJ1-2
abundance: .
CDR3aa: CASSYSIRTGGVVDGYTF
CDR3nt: TGTGCCAGCAGTTACTCGATTAGGACAGGGGGCGTCGTTGATGGCTACACCTTC

d_gene: .
v_gene: TRBV6-5
j_gene: TRBJ1-1
abundance: .
CDR3aa: CASRGEGSTEAFF
CDR3nt: TGTGCCAGCAGAGGGGAAGGGAGCACTGAAGCTTTCTTT

d_gene: .
v_gene: TRBV28
j_gene: TRBJ1-5
abundance: .
CDR3aa: CASSLGGQPQHF
CDR3nt: TGTGCCAGCAGTTTAGGGGGGCAGCCCCAGCATTTT

d_gene: TRBD1
v_gene: TRBV6-8
j_gene: TRBJ2-4
abundance: .
CDR3aa: CASIDSGGGDIQYF
CDR3nt: TGTGCCAGCATCGACTCAGGGGGCGGGGACATTCAGTACTTC

d_gene: .
v_gene: TRBV5-1
j_gene: TRBJ2-5
abundance: .
CDR3aa: CASSGVRGQETQYF
CDR3nt: TGCGCCAGCAGCGGAGTCAGGGGCCAAGAGACCCAGTACTTC

d_gene: TRBD2
v_gene: TRBV7-9
j_gene: TRBJ2-5
abundance: .
CDR3aa: CASSLVLAGVGETQYF
CDR3nt: TGTGCCAGCAGCTTGGTTCTAGCGGGAGTTGGAGAGACCCAGTACTTC

d_gene: TRBD2
v_gene: TRBV5-4
j_gene: TRBJ2-7
abundance: .
CDR3aa: CASSLDPAGVREQYF
CDR3nt: TGTGCCAGCAGCTTGGATCCAGCGGGGGTACGGGAGCAGTACTTC

d_gene: TRBD2
v_gene: TRBV15
j_gene: TRBJ2-1
abundance: .
CDR3aa: CATTSTSGGQYSSYNEQFF
CDR3nt: TGTGCCACCACCTCGACTAGCGGGGGGCAATATAGCTCCTACAATGAGCAGTTCTTC

d_gene: .
v_gene: TRBV24-1
j_gene: TRBJ1-1
abundance: .
CDR3aa: CATSDNGVEAFF
CDR3nt: TGTGCCACCAGTGATAATGGGGTTGAAGCTTTCTTT

d_gene: TRBD1
v_gene: TRBV7-2
j_gene: TRBJ1-1
abundance: .
CDR3aa: CASSLESGQGWTEAFF
CDR3nt: TGTGCCAGCAGCTTAGAAAGCGGACAGGGGTGGACTGAAGCTTTCTTT

d_gene: .
v_gene: TRBV28
j_gene: TRBJ1-2
abundance: .
CDR3aa: CASSAPPAELYGYTF
CDR3nt: TGTGCCAGCAGTGCCCCTCCGGCGGAACTATATGGCTACACCTTC

d_gene: TRBD1
v_gene: TRBV7-8
j_gene: TRBJ2-1
abundance: .
CDR3aa: CASSLAGTGSNEQFF
CDR3nt: TGTGCCAGCAGCTTAGCGGGGACAGGGTCGAATGAGCAGTTCTTC

d_gene: TRBD1
v_gene: TRBV28
j_gene: TRBJ1-4
abundance: .
CDR3aa: CASSFGWGQGKKLFF
CDR3nt: TGTGCCAGCAGTTTTGGATGGGGACAGGGAAAAAAACTGTTTTTT

d_gene: .
v_gene: TRBV14
j_gene: TRBJ1-1
abundance: .
CDR3aa: CASSHLKGTRGRFGTEAFF
CDR3nt: TGTGCCAGCAGCCATCTTAAAGGGACCAGGGGCAGGTTTGGCACTGAAGCTTTCTTT

d_gene: .
v_gene: TRBV27
j_gene: TRBJ2-3
abundance: .
CDR3aa: CASSLGTRNGGDTQYF
CDR3nt: TGTGCCAGCAGTTTAGGAACTAGAAACGGTGGAGATACGCAGTATTTT

d_gene: TRBD2
v_gene: TRBV7-9
j_gene: TRBJ2-1
abundance: .
CDR3aa: CASSQISGRDYNEQFF
CDR3nt: TGTGCCAGCAGCCAGATTAGCGGGAGGGATTACAATGAGCAGTTCTTC

d_gene: .
v_gene: TRBV11-1
j_gene: TRBJ2-2
abundance: .
CDR3aa: CASSSFGTGELFF
CDR3nt: TGTGCCAGCAGCTCCTTCGGGACCGGGGAGCTGTTTTTT

d_gene: .
v_gene: TRBV4-3
j_gene: TRBJ2-1
abundance: .
CDR3aa: CASSQSSSALGRGNEQFF
CDR3nt: TGCGCCAGCAGCCAATCATCGTCAGCGCTAGGGAGGGGGAATGAGCAGTTCTTC